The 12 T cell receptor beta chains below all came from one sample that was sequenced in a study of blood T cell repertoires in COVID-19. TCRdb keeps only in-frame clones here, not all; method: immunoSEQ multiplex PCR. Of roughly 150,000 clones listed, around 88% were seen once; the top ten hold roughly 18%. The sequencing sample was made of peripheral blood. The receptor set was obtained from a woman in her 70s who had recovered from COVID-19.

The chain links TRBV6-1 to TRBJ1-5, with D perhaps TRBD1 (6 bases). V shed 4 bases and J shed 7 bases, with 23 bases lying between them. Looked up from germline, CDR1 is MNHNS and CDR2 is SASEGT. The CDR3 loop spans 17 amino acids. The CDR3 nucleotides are TGTGCCAGCAGTGTCCTACTAGGGGGGGGCGGTCAACAGCCCCAGCATTTT. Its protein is CASSVLLGGGGQQPQHF.

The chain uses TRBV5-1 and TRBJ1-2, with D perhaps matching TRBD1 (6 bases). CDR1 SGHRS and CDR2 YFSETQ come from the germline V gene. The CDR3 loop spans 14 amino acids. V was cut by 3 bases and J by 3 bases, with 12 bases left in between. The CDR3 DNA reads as TGCGCCAGCAGCTCAGGGGCCCATGACTATGGCTACACCTTC. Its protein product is CASSSGAHDYGYTF.

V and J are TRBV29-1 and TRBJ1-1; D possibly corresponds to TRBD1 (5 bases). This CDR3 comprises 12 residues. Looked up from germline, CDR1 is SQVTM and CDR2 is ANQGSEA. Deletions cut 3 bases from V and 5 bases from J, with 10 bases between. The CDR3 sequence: CSVDPGGTEAFF. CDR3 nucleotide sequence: TGCAGCGTTGACCCGGGGGGTACTGAAGCTTTCTTT.

As DNA, the CDR3 is TGTGCCTGGGGACCTACAGGTTTGGGCTACACCTTC. It codes for CAWGPTGLGYTF. This chain uses TRBV30 with TRBJ1-2, with D perhaps matching TRBD1 (5 bases). The CDR3 has 12 residues. CDR1 and CDR2 from the germline V gene are GTSNPN and SVGIG (reference sequence). Trimming stripped 5 bases from V and 8 bases from J, with 15 bases between.

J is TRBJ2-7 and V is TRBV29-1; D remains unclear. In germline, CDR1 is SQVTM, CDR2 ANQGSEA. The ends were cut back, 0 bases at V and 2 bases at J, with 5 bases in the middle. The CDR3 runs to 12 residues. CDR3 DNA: TGCAGCGTTGAAGAGGGCCCCTACGAGCAGTACTTC. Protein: CSVEEGPYEQYF.

The CDR3 nucleotides read TGTGCCAGCCGTGGGCTCTCGAACACCGGGGAGCTGTTTTTT. Translating it yields CASRGLSNTGELFF. The chain couples TRBV27 to TRBJ2-2, with D uncertain. Between the trimmed V and J ends, which lost 8 bases and 0 bases, there was a span of 10 bases. Germline CDR1 and CDR2: MNHEY and SMNVEV (reference sequence). The CDR3 is 14 residues long.

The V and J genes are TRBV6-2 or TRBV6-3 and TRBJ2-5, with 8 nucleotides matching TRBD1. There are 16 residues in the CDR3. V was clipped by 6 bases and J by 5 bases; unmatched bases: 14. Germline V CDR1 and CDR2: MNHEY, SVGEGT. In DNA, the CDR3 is TGTGCCAGCAGCCGACCTCTGGACAGGGAAGAGGAGACCCAGTACTTC. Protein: CASSRPLDREEETQYF.

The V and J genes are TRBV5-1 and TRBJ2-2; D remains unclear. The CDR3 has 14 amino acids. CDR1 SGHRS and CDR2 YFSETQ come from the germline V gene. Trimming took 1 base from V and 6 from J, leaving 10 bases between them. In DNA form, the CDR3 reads TGCGCCAGCAGCTTGACGAGCCGCGCCGGGGAGCTGTTTTTT. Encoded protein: CASSLTSRAGELFF.

The CDR3 nucleotides read TGTGCCTGGAGCGCGGGGTCCGGTACGCAGTATTTT. This translates into CAWSAGSGTQYF. V and J are TRBV30 and TRBJ2-3, with D possibly being TRBD2 (6 bases). V was pared by 3 bases and J by 8 bases, with 12 bases between. Germline CDR1 is GTSNPN and CDR2 is SVGIG (reference sequence). This CDR3 has 12 residues.

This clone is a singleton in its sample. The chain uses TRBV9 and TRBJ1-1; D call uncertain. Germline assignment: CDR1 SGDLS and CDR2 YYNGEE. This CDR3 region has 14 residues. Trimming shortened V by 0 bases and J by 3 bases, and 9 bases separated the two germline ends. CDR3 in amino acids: CASSVAPRDTEAFF. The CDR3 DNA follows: TGTGCCAGCAGCGTAGCCCCCCGGGACACTGAAGCTTTCTTT.

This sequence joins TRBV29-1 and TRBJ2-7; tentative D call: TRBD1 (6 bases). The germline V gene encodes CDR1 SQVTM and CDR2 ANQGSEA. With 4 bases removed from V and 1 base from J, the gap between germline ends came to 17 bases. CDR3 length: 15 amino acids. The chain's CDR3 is CSVGPRQALSYEQYF. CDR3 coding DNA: TGCAGCGTTGGCCCCCGACAGGCGTTGTCCTACGAGCAGTACTTC.

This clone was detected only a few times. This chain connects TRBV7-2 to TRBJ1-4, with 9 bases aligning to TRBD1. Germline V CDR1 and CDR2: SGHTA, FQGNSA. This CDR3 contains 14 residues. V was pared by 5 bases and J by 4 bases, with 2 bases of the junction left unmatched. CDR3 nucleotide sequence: TGTGCCAGCAGCAGACAGGGGGGTAATGAAAAACTGTTTTTT. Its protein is CASSRQGGNEKLFF.